Reported below is one TCR beta chain. These data belong to a study of blood T cell repertoires in COVID-19. Looking at the study overall: Whether acute or convalescent, the COVID-19 samples came from the United States, Italy and Spain. Sources were T cells, B-cell-depleted T cells, or PBMCs; the material itself was cDNA or gDNA.

The CDR3 is made up of 19 amino acids. Trimming removed 0 bases from V and 4 bases from J; junction bases left unmatched: 13. The germline gives CDR1 SGHRS, CDR2 YFSETQ. Followed longitudinally, the Seattle patients had been enrolled during active infection. Per the original data handling: Amplification from reference gene primers served as the basis for estimated nucleated cell counts. Generated by immunoSEQ multiplex PCR, the TCRdb table keeps only in-frame clones and is missing some. D and trimming were read from the DNA, whereas the V and J calls and clone size are those reported in that table. The table has 350,000 to 450,000 clones, approximately 89% seen once.

The clonotype originates from a woman aged 55-70 years with COVID-19, enrolled during active disease. What was sequenced was peripheral blood. The gene calls are TRBV5-1 and TRBJ2-1; 10 bases fit TRBD2. CDR3 nucleotide sequence: TGCGCCAGCAGCTTGGTTGGAGAAAGGACTAGCGGAGGATACAATGAGCAGTTCTTC. It codes for CASSLVGERTSGGYNEQFF.